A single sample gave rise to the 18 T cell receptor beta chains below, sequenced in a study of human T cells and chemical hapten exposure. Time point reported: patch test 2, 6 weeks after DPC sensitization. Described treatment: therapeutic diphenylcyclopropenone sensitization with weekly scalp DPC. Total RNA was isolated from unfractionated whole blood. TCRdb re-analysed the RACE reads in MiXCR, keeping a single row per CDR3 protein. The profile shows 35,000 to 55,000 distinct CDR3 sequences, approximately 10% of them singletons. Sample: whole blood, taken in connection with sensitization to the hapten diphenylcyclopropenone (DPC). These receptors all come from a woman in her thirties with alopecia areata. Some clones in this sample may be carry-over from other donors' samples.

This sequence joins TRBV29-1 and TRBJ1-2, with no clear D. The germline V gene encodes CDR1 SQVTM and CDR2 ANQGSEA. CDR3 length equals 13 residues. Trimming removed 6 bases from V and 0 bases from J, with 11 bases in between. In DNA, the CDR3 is TGCAGCGTCCCCTTCACGGCTAACTATGGCTACACCTTC. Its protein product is CSVPFTANYGYTF.

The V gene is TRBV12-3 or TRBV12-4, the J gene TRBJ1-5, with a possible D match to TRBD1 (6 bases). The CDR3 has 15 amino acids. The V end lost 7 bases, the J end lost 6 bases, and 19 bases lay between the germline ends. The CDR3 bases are TGTGCCAGCACCCTCAGCACAGGGAGGGGTCAGCCCCAGCATTTT. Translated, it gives CASTLSTGRGQPQHF.

The CDR3 region is CSWGPGTSYNEQFF. DNA for the CDR3: TGCAGCTGGGGCCCCGGGACCTCCTACAATGAGCAGTTCTTC. The chain joins TRBV29-1 to TRBJ2-1, with D perhaps TRBD1 or TRBD2 (5 bases each). CDR1 and CDR2 from the germline V gene are SQVTM and ANQGSEA. The CDR3 contains 14 residues. Trimming removed 8 bases at V and 0 bases at J, with 14 bases between.

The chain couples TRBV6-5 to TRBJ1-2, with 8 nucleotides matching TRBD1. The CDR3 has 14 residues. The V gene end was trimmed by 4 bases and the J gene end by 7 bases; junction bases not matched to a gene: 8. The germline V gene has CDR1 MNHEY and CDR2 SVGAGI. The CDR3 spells CASSSRTGLGGYTF. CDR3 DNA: TGTGCCAGCAGTTCCCGGACAGGGCTGGGTGGCTACACCTTC.

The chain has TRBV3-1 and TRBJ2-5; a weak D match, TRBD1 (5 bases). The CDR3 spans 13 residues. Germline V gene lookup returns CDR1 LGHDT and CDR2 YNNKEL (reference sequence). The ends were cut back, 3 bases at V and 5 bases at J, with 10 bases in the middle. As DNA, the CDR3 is TGTGCCAGCAGCCAGGGGCATCTGGAGACCCAGTACTTC. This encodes CASSQGHLETQYF.

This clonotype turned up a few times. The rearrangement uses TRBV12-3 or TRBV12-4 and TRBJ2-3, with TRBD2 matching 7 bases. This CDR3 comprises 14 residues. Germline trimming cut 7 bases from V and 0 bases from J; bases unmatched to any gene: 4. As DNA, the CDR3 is TGTGCCAGCAATCCAGCGGGGAGCACAGATACGCAGTATTTT. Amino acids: CASNPAGSTDTQYF.

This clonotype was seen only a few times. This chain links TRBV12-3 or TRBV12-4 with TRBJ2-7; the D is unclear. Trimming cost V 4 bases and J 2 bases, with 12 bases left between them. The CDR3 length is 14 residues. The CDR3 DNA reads TGTGCCAGCAGTTCCCGGGCGGATCCCTACGAGCAGTACTTC. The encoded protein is CASSSRADPYEQYF.

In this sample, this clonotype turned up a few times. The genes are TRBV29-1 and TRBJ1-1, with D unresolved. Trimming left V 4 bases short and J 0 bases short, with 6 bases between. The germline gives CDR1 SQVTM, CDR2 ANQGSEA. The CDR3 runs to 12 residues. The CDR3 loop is CSVVVLNTEAFF. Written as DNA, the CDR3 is TGCAGCGTTGTCGTCTTGAACACTGAAGCTTTCTTT.

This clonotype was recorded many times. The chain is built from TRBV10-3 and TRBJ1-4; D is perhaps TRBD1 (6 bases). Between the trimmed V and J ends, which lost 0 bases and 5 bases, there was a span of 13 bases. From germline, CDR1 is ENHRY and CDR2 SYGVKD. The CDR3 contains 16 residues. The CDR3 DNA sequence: TGTGCCATCAGTGAGTCGGGGGCAGGGAGGAATGAAAAACTGTTTTTT. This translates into CAISESGAGRNEKLFF.

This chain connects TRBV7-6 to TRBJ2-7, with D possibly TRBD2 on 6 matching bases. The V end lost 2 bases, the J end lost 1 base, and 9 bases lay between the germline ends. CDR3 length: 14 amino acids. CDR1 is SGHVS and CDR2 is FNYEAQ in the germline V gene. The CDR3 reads CASSLWAGSYEQYF. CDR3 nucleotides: TGTGCCAGCAGCTTATGGGCGGGATCCTACGAGCAGTACTTC.

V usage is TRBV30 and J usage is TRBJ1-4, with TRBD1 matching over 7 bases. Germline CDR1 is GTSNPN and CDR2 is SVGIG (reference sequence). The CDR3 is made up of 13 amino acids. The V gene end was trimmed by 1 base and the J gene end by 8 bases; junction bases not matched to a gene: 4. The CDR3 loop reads CAWSGTGGEKLFF. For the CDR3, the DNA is TGTGCCTGGAGTGGGACAGGCGGGGAAAAACTGTTTTTT.

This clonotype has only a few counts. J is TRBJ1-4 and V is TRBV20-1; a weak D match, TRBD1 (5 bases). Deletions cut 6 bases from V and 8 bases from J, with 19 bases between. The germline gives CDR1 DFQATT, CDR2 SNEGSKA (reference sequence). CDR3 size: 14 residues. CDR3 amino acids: CSAATRGGGEKLFF. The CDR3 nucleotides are TGCAGTGCCGCCACCCGGGGCGGAGGGGAAAAACTGTTTTTT.

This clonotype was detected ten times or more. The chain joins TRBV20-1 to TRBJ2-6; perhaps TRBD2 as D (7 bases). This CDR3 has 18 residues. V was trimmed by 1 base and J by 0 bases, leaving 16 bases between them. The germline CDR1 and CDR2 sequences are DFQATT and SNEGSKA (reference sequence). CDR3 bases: TGCAGTGCTAGAGGGGGGGCTAGCGGAAGCTCTGGGGCCAACGTCCTGACTTTC. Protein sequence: CSARGGASGSSGANVLTF.

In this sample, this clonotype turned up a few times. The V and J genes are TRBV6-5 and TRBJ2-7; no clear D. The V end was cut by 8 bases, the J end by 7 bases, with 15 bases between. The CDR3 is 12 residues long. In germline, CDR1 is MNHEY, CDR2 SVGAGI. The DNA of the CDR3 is TGTGCCAGCTCATCCCATCGTGGGGAGCAGTACTTC. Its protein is CASSSHRGEQYF.

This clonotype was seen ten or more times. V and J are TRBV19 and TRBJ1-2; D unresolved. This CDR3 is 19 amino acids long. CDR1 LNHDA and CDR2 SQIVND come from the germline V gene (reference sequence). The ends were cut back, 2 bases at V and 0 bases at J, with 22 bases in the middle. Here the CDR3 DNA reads TGTGCCAGTAGTATATATAGCGGCGGCGGCGGACGAGCTAACTATGGCTACACCTTC. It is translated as CASSIYSGGGGRANYGYTF.

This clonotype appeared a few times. The CDR3 DNA reads as TGTGCCAGCACACAATATCAGGGATATGAGCAGTACTTC. As protein: CASTQYQGYEQYF. The chain combines TRBV6-1 with TRBJ2-7, with a possible D match to TRBD1 (5 bases). CDR3 size: 13 residues. Germline V gene sequence: CDR1 MNHNS, CDR2 SASEGT. V lost 7 bases, J lost 7 bases, and 17 bases lay in between.

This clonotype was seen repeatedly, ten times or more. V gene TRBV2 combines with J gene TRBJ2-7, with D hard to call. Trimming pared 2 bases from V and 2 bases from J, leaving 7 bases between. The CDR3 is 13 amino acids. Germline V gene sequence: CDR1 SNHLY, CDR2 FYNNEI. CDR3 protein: CASSEPETYEQYF. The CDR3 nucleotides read TGTGCCAGCAGTGAACCTGAAACCTACGAGCAGTACTTC.

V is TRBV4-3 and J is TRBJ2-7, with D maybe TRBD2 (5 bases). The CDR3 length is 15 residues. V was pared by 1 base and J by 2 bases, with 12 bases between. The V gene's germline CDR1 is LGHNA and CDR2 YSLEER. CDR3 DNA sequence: TGCGCCAGCAGCCAAGGGACTCAATTCGCCTACGAGCAGTACTTC. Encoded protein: CASSQGTQFAYEQYF.